This T cell receptor beta chain comes out of a study of blood T cell repertoires in COVID-19. Study overall: Sample material is recorded as cDNA or gDNA derived from T cells, B-cell-depleted T cells, or PBMCs.

Germline loops: CDR1 GTSNPN, CDR2 SVGIG (reference sequence). V shed 2 bases and J 1 base; nucleotides not matched to a gene: 13. This CDR3 is 18 amino acids long. Original processing methods: By means of reference gene primer amplification, nucleated cell counts were estimated. TCRdb's copy holds only in-frame clones and misses some; the assay was immunoSEQ multiplex PCR. V and J calls and clone size are as listed in that table; D and trimming were resolved from the DNA. The table includes 120,000 to 150,000 clones, around four fifths detected once. This TCR derives from a woman in her thirties or forties who had recovered from COVID-19. V usage is TRBV30 and J usage is TRBJ2-4, with 8 positions matching TRBD2. Material: PBMCs or T cells enriched from blood (not recorded which). CDR3 protein: CAWSLPVREGRAKNIQYF. The CDR3 nucleotides are TGTGCCTGGAGTCTCCCTGTCCGGGAGGGTAGGGCCAAAAACATTCAGTACTTC. Full variable domain (missing parts from reference TRBV30 and TRBJ2-4): SQTIHQWPATLVQPVGSPLSLECTVEGTSNPNLYWYRQAAGRGLQLLFYSVGIGQISSEVPQNLSASRPQDRQFILSSKKLLLSDSGFYLCAWSLPVREGRAKNIQYFGAGTRLSVL.